This TCR beta chain was recorded in a study of blood T cell repertoires in COVID-19. Across the whole study: Samples came from the United States, Italy and Spain, spanning acute and convalescent COVID-19. The cDNA or gDNA used as material had been derived from T cells, B-cell-depleted T cells, or PBMCs.

The germline CDR1 and CDR2 sequences are LGHNA and YNFKEQ. This CDR3 has 16 residues. V was clipped by 2 bases and J by 5 bases; unmatched bases: 11. This clone has just a few counts. Authors' methods: Quantification of nucleated cells was approximated via reference gene primer amplification. The repertoire was sequenced with immunoSEQ multiplex PCR; TCRdb's copy has only in-frame clones and lacks some. V and J calls and clone size come straight from that table; D and trimming were deduced from the DNA. Of 65,000 to 85,000 clones listed, 80% to 90% were seen once; the top ten hold 2.7%. The sequence was collected from a man aged 45-65 years with acute or convalescent COVID-19. Sequenced: peripheral blood. This sequence joins TRBV4-2 and TRBJ2-5; 7 bases align to TRBD2. The DNA for the CDR3 is TGTGCCAGCAGCCAACAACTGCGGGAGTTCTCTGAGACCCAGTACTTC. Its translation: CASSQQLREFSETQYF.